This T cell receptor beta chain was observed in a study of Graves' ophthalmopathy and Graves' hyperthyroidism. Exclusion applied to patients with other autoimmune diseases, uncontrolled infections, pregnancy or lactation. The evidence that diagnosis relied on was clinical symptoms, serum thyroxine, TRAb, thyroid ultrasound and orbital computed tomography. It was from 8.5 to 10 ml of fresh peripheral blood that the PBMCs came. CDR3 length: 15 residues. Germline-derived CDR1 and CDR2 are SEHNR and FQNEAQ (reference sequence). Unmatched junction bases numbered 10, after V lost 4 bases and J lost 5 bases. Study-wide findings and caveats: Built on 13 signatures, a model told ophthalmopathy apart from stable hyperthyroidism with roughly 88% sensitivity and 70% to 82% specificity.

Scientists amplified the TCR beta CDR3 regions from RNA transcripts. RT-PCR was first run with HTBI primers, then multiplex PCR in a second round. TCRdb ran MiXCR on the multiplex PCR reads and lists one entry per CDR3 protein. This table has 200,000 to 250,000 distinct CDR3 sequences, roughly 21% appearing once. This clonotype was seen ten or more times. The antigen is unknown. This chain connects TRBV7-9 to TRBJ2-7; 8 bases line up with TRBD1. Material for sequencing was peripheral blood. The sequence derives from a woman in her 50s with Graves' ophthalmopathy. CDR3 nucleotides: TGTGCCAGCAGCTCAGACAGGGGAATTTTCCACGAGCAGTACTTC. It yields the protein CASSSDRGIFHEQYF.